These T cell receptor beta chains were read from a single sample in a study of T-cell reconstitution after alpha-beta-depleted transplantation in children. Using its own MiXCR run on the PCR reads, TCRdb lists one record per CDR3 protein. Here the sample spans hundreds of thousands of distinct CDR3 sequences, 15% to 20% being singletons. Sample: PBMCs, mostly from graft donor cells, taken 360 days after TCRalphabeta/CD19-depleted stem cell transplant. Source of these receptors: a boy under two years old who had a stem cell transplant for Wiskott-Aldrich syndrome, so the T cells may come from the graft donor. CDR3s include the opening cysteine and the closing phenylalanine or tryptophan. D genes are given only for firm matches. A row's size may be missing; if present it is once, few, many or a size class.

>-|TRBJ2-1|TRBV10-3|many
TGTGCCATCACCGTTGCGGGGTCCCCGTGGGATGAGCAGTTCTTC
CAITVAGSPWDEQFF
>-|TRBJ2-5|TRBV21-1|-
TGTGCCAGCAGCAAAGTCGTGGGCCAAGAGACCCAGTACTTC
CASSKVVGQETQYF
>-|TRBJ2-7|TRBV5-6|-
TGTGCCAGCAGCTTTCAGGTCTGGGGGGCTTCCTACGAGCAGTACTTC
CASSFQVWGASYEQYF
>TRBD2|TRBJ2-3|TRBV4-3|-
TGCGCCAGCAGCCAAGGCCGGCGGGAGGCAGATACGCAGTATTTT
CASSQGRREADTQYF
>TRBD2|TRBJ2-1|TRBV5-1|few
TGCGCCAGCAGCGCCTGGGTGTCTAGCGGGAGGAGCTCCTACAATGAGCAGTTCTTC
CASSAWVSSGRSSYNEQFF
>-|TRBJ2-5|TRBV15|-
TGTGCCACAGGCTACCAGGGCCATGTCCAAGAGACCCAGTACTTC
CATGYQGHVQETQYF
>TRBD1|TRBJ2-2|TRBV4-1|-
TGCGCCAGCAGCCGAGAGACAGGGTGGGGTGGCGGGGAGCTGTTTTTT
CASSRETGWGGGELFF
>TRBD1|TRBJ2-2|TRBV5-1|few
TGCGCCAGCAGCTTGGACAGGGGGACCGGGGAGCTGTTTTTT
CASSLDRGTGELFF
>TRBD2|TRBJ2-1|TRBV29-1|-
TGCAGCGTTGAACGCAGCGGGGGATACAATGAGCAGTTCTTC
CSVERSGGYNEQFF
>-|TRBJ2-7|TRBV6-2/TRBV6-3|few
TGTGCCAGCAGTTACTCGATAATGGTCGACATATCCTACGAGCAGTACTTC
CASSYSIMVDISYEQYF
>TRBD1|TRBJ2-3|TRBV29-1|few
TGCAGCACAACCGGGACAGGGGGTTCAGATACGCAGTATTTT
CSTTGTGGSDTQYF
>-|TRBJ2-1|TRBV29-1|few
TGCAGCGTTGAAACCAGGGAACGGGATGAGCAGTTCTTC
CSVETRERDEQFF
>-|TRBJ1-6|TRBV29-1|-
TGCAGCGCAGCCCTGGGTTATAATTCACCCCTCCACTTT
CSAALGYNSPLHF
>-|TRBJ2-5|TRBV20-1|-
TGCAGTGCTAGAAGGCTCCAAAAGGGAGAGACCCAGTACTTC
CSARRLQKGETQYF
>TRBD2|TRBJ2-1|TRBV14|few
TGTGCCAGCAGCCAAAACTGGGGGGGAAACAATGAGCAGTTCTTC
CASSQNWGGNNEQFF
>-|TRBJ2-3|TRBV7-2|-
TGTGCCAGCAGCTTAGCGGACTATCCCCCTCCTTTCGCAGATACGCAGTATTTT
CASSLADYPPPFADTQYF
>-|TRBJ2-7|TRBV3-1|few
TGTGCCAGCAGCCAAGATTGGGGACTCTACGAGCAGTACTTC
CASSQDWGLYEQYF
>-|TRBJ2-7|TRBV30|-
TGTGCCTGGAGTGTACGAGGAAAGAGGCGCTACGAGCAGTACTTC
CAWSVRGKRRYEQYF
>-|TRBJ2-7|TRBV7-9|-
TGTGCCAGCAGCTTGCGGACAGCTATCCGGGAATACGAGCAGTACTTC
CASSLRTAIREYEQYF
>-|TRBJ2-1|TRBV2|few
TGTGCCAGCAGTGATGTCAAGCAGTTCTTC
CASSDVKQFF
>-|TRBJ1-6|TRBV12-3/TRBV12-4|-
TGTGCCAGCAGTTTTTTCTCGGGGAGGGGATTGAATTCACCCCTCCACTTT
CASSFFSGRGLNSPLHF
>TRBD2|TRBJ2-5|TRBV18|-
TGTGCCAGCTCACCACGCCTGACTAGCCTCCAAGAGACCCAGTACTTC
CASSPRLTSLQETQYF
>-|TRBJ2-4|TRBV3-1|-
TGTGCCAGCAGACGTGGGTTCGAAAACATTCAGTACTTC
CASRRGFENIQYF
>TRBD1|TRBJ2-7|TRBV10-3|many
TGTGCCACCGGCCAGGACAGGGGGCACGAGCAGTACTTC
CATGQDRGHEQYF
>-|TRBJ2-1|TRBV11-2|-
TGTGCCAGCAGCTTATTTACGGGAGAGCTTTTTGGTGAGCAGTTCTTC
CASSLFTGELFGEQFF